Listed below are T cell receptor beta chains from one sample, sequenced in a study of T cells in Graves' hyperthyroidism and ophthalmopathy. Each CDR3 protein gets one entry after TCRdb re-called the multiplex PCR reads with MiXCR. This table has about 500,000 distinct CDR3 sequences, roughly 16% appearing once. The source material was blood. These receptors came from a woman aged 30 to 39 with Graves' ophthalmopathy. CDR3s include the opening cysteine and the closing phenylalanine or tryptophan. The order of the fields is D gene, J gene, clone size, V gene, CDR3 DNA, CDR3 protein. A D gene is named only where the DNA matches it firmly. Clone size is shown for a subset of rows, as once, few, many or a class of expanded clone.

D gene: TRBD2
J gene: TRBJ2-5
clone size: many
V gene: TRBV3-1
CDR3 DNA: TGTGCCAGCAGCCAAGCGGTAGCGGGAGGTCGGGAGACCCAGTACTTC
CDR3 protein: CASSQAVAGGRETQYF

D gene: TRBD2
J gene: TRBJ2-1
clone size: many
V gene: TRBV6-2/TRBV6-3
CDR3 DNA: TGTGCCAGCAGTTACCGGGGACTAGCGCATGAGCAGTTCTTC
CDR3 protein: CASSYRGLAHEQFF

D gene: TRBD1
J gene: TRBJ2-1
clone size: many
V gene: TRBV20-1
CDR3 DNA: TGCAGTGCTAGTCGTGACAGGGGGCAAGGAAGCCCCTACAATGAGCAGTTCTTC
CDR3 protein: CSASRDRGQGSPYNEQFF

D gene: .
J gene: TRBJ2-3
clone size: .
V gene: TRBV5-6
CDR3 DNA: TGTGCCAGCAGCTCGGACAGCCTAACAGATACGCAGTATTTT
CDR3 protein: CASSSDSLTDTQYF

D gene: .
J gene: TRBJ1-1
clone size: .
V gene: TRBV4-3
CDR3 DNA: TGCGCCAGCAGCCAAACCGAGGGGACTGAAGCTTTCTTT
CDR3 protein: CASSQTEGTEAFF

D gene: .
J gene: TRBJ2-7
clone size: many
V gene: TRBV7-2
CDR3 DNA: TGTGCCAGCAGCTTGAGTGCAGCGCCCGTAGGGGACGAGCAGTACTTC
CDR3 protein: CASSLSAAPVGDEQYF

D gene: .
J gene: TRBJ1-2
clone size: .
V gene: TRBV5-1
CDR3 DNA: TGCGCCAGCAGCGAGGCAGGGTCGGGCTATGGCTACACCTTC
CDR3 protein: CASSEAGSGYGYTF

D gene: .
J gene: TRBJ2-3
clone size: .
V gene: TRBV7-3
CDR3 DNA: TGTGCCAGCAGCTTTTTGAAGACAGATACGCAGTATTTT
CDR3 protein: CASSFLKTDTQYF

D gene: TRBD2
J gene: TRBJ2-7
clone size: few
V gene: TRBV5-6
CDR3 DNA: TGTGCCAGCAGCTTGGCCGGAACTAGCGGGATTTACGAGCAGTACTTC
CDR3 protein: CASSLAGTSGIYEQYF

D gene: TRBD2
J gene: TRBJ2-3
clone size: few
V gene: TRBV24-1
CDR3 DNA: TGTGCCACCAGTGAGGAGCGGGGGACGCAGTATTTT
CDR3 protein: CATSEERGTQYF

D gene: .
J gene: TRBJ2-7
clone size: .
V gene: TRBV9
CDR3 DNA: TGTGCCAGCAGCACCGGGCCTAGCCCCTCCGAGCAGTACTTC
CDR3 protein: CASSTGPSPSEQYF

D gene: .
J gene: TRBJ2-3
clone size: few
V gene: TRBV24-1
CDR3 DNA: TGTGCCACCAGTGCCTTCGGGGGCACAGATACGCAGTATTTT
CDR3 protein: CATSAFGGTDTQYF